Each of the 9 T cell receptor beta chains below was sequenced from the same sample in a study of CD8 T cells in Susac syndrome. Reverse transcription used about 0.45 to 1 ug RNA and random hexamers. TCRdb used MiXCR to reprocess the immunoSEQ multiplex PCR reads, holding one entry per CDR3 protein. The sample has roughly 44,000 distinct CDR3 sequences; 80% to 95% are singletons. The sequenced sample was CD8+ T cells from PBMCs. The receptors were sampled from a human donor in good health.

The chain has TRBV29-1 and TRBJ2-1; D might be TRBD2 (5 bases). The CDR3 is 16 residues long. With 2 bases removed from V and 4 bases from J, the gap between germline ends came to 18 bases. The germline V gene encodes CDR1 SQVTM and CDR2 ANQGSEA. CDR3 coding DNA: TGCAGCGTTGAATCCCGAGACTCCCGGACTTACAATGAGCAGTTCTTC. This translates into CSVESRDSRTYNEQFF.

The V call is TRBV14, the J call TRBJ2-1; no reliable D call. Deletions cut 0 bases from V and 10 bases from J, with 7 bases between. Germline CDR1 is SGHDN and CDR2 is FVKESK. This CDR3 region has 12 residues. CDR3 residues: CASSQDRPEQFF. CDR3 nucleotide sequence: TGTGCCAGCAGCCAAGATAGGCCAGAGCAGTTCTTC.

The J gene is TRBJ2-4, the V gene TRBV6-6; D is uncertain. The CDR3 length is 16 residues. Germline assignment: CDR1 MNHNY and CDR2 SVGAGI (reference sequence). Trimming pared 4 bases from V and 0 bases from J, leaving 13 bases between. DNA for the CDR3: TGTGCCAGCAGTTTCCCAGGCGATCTAGCCAAAAACATTCAGTACTTC. Protein: CASSFPGDLAKNIQYF.

V usage is TRBV28 and J usage is TRBJ2-7, with TRBD1 identical over 9 bases. CDR1 and CDR2 from the germline V gene are MDHEN and SYDVKM. V lost 4 bases to trimming and J lost 0 bases; unmatched junction nucleotides: 4. The CDR3 consists of 15 residues. The CDR3 DNA reads TGTGCCAGCAGTTACGCGGGACAGGGCTCCTACGAGCAGTACTTC. As protein: CASSYAGQGSYEQYF.

The chain joins TRBV30 to TRBJ2-1; D may be TRBD2 (5 bases). The CDR3 runs 14 residues. Trimming stripped 1 base from V and 6 bases from J, with 13 bases between. Germline CDR1 reads GTSNPN; CDR2 reads SVGIG (reference sequence). Here the CDR3 DNA reads TGTGCCTGGAGTGCCTCCCCGGGGAGCAATGAGCAGTTCTTC. Translating it yields CAWSASPGSNEQFF.

This chain connects TRBV20-1 to TRBJ1-2; 9 bases are shared with TRBD1. Germline lookup yields CDR1 DFQATT and CDR2 SNEGSKA (reference sequence). The V and J ends lost 6 bases and 6 bases, in that order; junction bases with no gene match: 8. This CDR3 is 13 amino acids long. In nucleotides, the CDR3 is TGCAGTGCGGGGACAGGGAAGGATGATGGCTACACCTTC. Amino acids: CSAGTGKDDGYTF.

The gene calls are TRBV29-1 and TRBJ1-2, with D unclear. CDR3 size: 13 residues. V shed 7 bases and J shed 0 bases, with 12 bases lying between them. Germline V gene sequence: CDR1 SQVTM, CDR2 ANQGSEA. CDR3 DNA: TGCAGCGCCCTGGAGGGCACTAACTATGGCTACACCTTC. Its protein product is CSALEGTNYGYTF.

The chain uses TRBV5-6 and TRBJ2-1, with 11 bases aligning to TRBD2. The CDR3 has 15 amino acids. The germline gives CDR1 SGHDT, CDR2 YYEEEE. With 5 bases clipped from V and 8 bases from J, the junction kept 9 bases outside the gene matches. The DNA of the CDR3 is TGTGCCAGCAGTTCCGTTAGCGGGAGGGCCGATGAGCAGTTCTTC. Translating gives CASSSVSGRADEQFF. The variable domain in full, with the rest retrieved from reference TRBV5-6 and TRBJ2-1, is DAGVTQSPTHLIKTRGQQVTLRCSPKSGHDTVSWYQQALGQGPQFIFQYYEEEERQRGNFPDRFSGHQFPNYSSELNVNALLLGDSALYLCASSSVSGRADEQFFGPGTRLTVL.

This clonotype was recorded only once. The chain recombines TRBV12-5 with TRBJ2-3; no clear D gene. The CDR3 extends over 13 amino acids. Germline V lookup: CDR1 LGHNT, CDR2 FRNRAP. Trimming shortened V by 2 bases and J by 5 bases, and 8 bases separated the two germline ends. The CDR3 sequence is CASGLYERDTQYF. The CDR3, as DNA: TGTGCTAGTGGTTTGTACGAGAGAGATACGCAGTATTTT.